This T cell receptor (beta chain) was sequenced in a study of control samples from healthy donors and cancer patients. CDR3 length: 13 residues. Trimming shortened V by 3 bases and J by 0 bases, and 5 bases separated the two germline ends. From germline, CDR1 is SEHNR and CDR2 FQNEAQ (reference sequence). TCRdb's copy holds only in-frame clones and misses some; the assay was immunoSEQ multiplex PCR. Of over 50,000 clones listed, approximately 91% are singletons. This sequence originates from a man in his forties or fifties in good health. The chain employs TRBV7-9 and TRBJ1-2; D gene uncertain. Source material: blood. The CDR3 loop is CASSFGSNYGYTF. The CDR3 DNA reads TGTGCCAGCAGCTTTGGTTCTAACTATGGCTACACCTTC.